These 8 T cell receptor beta chains were all obtained from the same sample, sequenced in a study of T cell repertoires in cytomegalovirus infection. TCRdb independently ran MiXCR on the reads; one entry per CDR3 protein. The data contain approximately 500,000 distinct CDR3 sequences, approximately 15% of them singletons. Sequencing used CD8+ T cells from PBMCs. The receptors come from a human donor in good health (CMV status not recorded). Some clones in this sample may be carry-over from other donors' samples.

This clonotype was seen many times. The CDR3 loop is CASSYSKGYEQYF. CDR3 nucleotides: TGTGCCAGCAGTTACTCGAAAGGGTACGAGCAGTACTTC. This sequence joins TRBV6-5 and TRBJ2-7; D gene unclear. This CDR3 spans 13 amino acids. V was trimmed by 0 bases and J by 4 bases, leaving 7 bases between them. Germline V gene data show CDR1 as MNHEY and CDR2 as SVGAGI.

The sample holds a few counts of this clonotype. Its ends do not fully match the called genes, so a read error is possible. V gene TRBV4-1 combines with J gene TRBJ2-7; 8 nucleotides match TRBD1. This CDR3 is 16 amino acids long. The germline V gene has CDR1 MGHRA and CDR2 YSYEKL. The chain's CDR3 is CASSSVADRESYEQYF. The CDR3 DNA follows: TGTGCCAGCAGCTCGGTGGCGGACAGGGAGTCGTACGAGCAGTACTTC.

This clonotype was observed a few times. The gene calls are TRBV14 and TRBJ2-1; D unclear. Germline values: CDR1 SGHDN, CDR2 FVKESK. V lost 0 bases and J 0 bases, leaving 12 bases between the germline ends. The CDR3 is made up of 17 amino acids. The CDR3 nucleotides are TGTGCCAGCAGCCAAGATCCCCCCCATTCCTCCTACAATGAGCAGTTCTTC. Its translation: CASSQDPPHSSYNEQFF.

This chain uses TRBV28 with TRBJ2-5, with TRBD2 identical over 12 bases. This CDR3 spans 16 amino acids. V shed 6 bases, J shed 2 bases, and the junction held 7 bases outside the gene matches. CDR1 and CDR2 from the germline V gene are MDHEN and SYDVKM. This CDR3 is CASRALAGGSQETQYF. The CDR3 DNA reads TGTGCCAGCAGAGCACTAGCGGGAGGCTCACAAGAGACCCAGTACTTC.

The chain has TRBV12-5 and TRBJ1-2; D call uncertain. This CDR3 contains 12 residues. CDR1 is LGHNT, CDR2 FRNRAP, per germline. The germline V and J ends were trimmed by 0 bases and 8 bases, with 7 bases remaining between them. The CDR3 loop reads CASGLVGVGYTF. The CDR3 nucleotides read TGTGCTAGTGGTTTGGTAGGAGTCGGCTACACCTTC.

The rearrangement joins TRBV5-4 to TRBJ2-1; 13 bases fit TRBD2. The CDR3 totals 16 residues. Germline values: CDR1 SGHNT, CDR2 YYREEE (reference sequence). V lost 4 bases, J lost 4 bases, and 5 bases stayed unmatched. CDR3 bases: TGTGCCAGCAGCCGGACTAGCGGGGGCCTATACAATGAGCAGTTCTTC. It codes for CASSRTSGGLYNEQFF.

This clonotype was observed at least ten times. This sequence joins TRBV7-9 and TRBJ2-5; 13 positions match TRBD2. The V segment lost 3 bases and the J segment 4 bases; nucleotides outside the gene matches: 2. This CDR3 is built from 15 residues. The germline V gene has CDR1 SEHNR and CDR2 FQNEAQ (reference sequence). CDR3 loop: CASSFRLAGGETQYF. CDR3 DNA: TGTGCCAGCAGCTTCCGACTAGCGGGAGGAGAGACCCAGTACTTC.

This clonotype showed up many times. The chain recombines TRBV6-1 with TRBJ2-1; 7 positions agree with TRBD2. Unmatched junction bases numbered 15, after V lost 5 bases and J lost 8 bases. The CDR3 runs to 16 residues. The germline V gene has CDR1 MNHNS and CDR2 SASEGT. CDR3 sequence (DNA): TGTGCCAGCAGTACCCTTACAGCGGGGCTCCTCCATGAGCAGTTCTTC. Amino acid sequence: CASSTLTAGLLHEQFF.